These 5 T cell receptor beta chains came from one sample sequenced in a study of PD-1 blockade in classical Hodgkin lymphoma. Profiling relied on immunoSEQ multiplex PCR, and the TCRdb table lists in-frame clones only, not all of them. The sample includes more than 45,000 clones, 73% seen only once; the top ten take about 16%. Exposure to brentuximab vedotin varied, and each patient had relapsed following autologous stem cell transplantation. The sample was peripheral blood mononuclear cells (PBMCs), taken before the second cycle of nivolumab. The receptor set was obtained from a human donor with classical Hodgkin lymphoma.

With respect to this clone: A read error may account for a junction end that differs from germline. J is TRBJ2-5 and V is TRBV29-1; D might be TRBD1 (5 bases). The CDR3 totals 15 residues. Germline lookup yields CDR1 SQVTM and CDR2 ANQGSEA. CDR3 sequence reads: CSVDDLRVPQATQYF. The CDR3 nucleotides are TGCAGCGTTGATGACCTCAGGGTCCCCCAAGCGACCCAGTACTTC.

The chain uses TRBV30 and TRBJ2-3; D call uncertain. Trimming removed 0 bases from V and 0 bases from J, with 13 bases in between. Germline CDR1 is GTSNPN and CDR2 is SVGIG (reference sequence). This CDR3 is 16 amino acids long. The CDR3 sequence: CAWSVEEPGSTDTQYF. The DNA for the CDR3 is TGTGCCTGGAGTGTCGAAGAACCCGGGAGCACAGATACGCAGTATTTT.

The chain carries TRBV5-1 and TRBJ1-1; D is uncertain. The germline V gene has CDR1 SGHRS and CDR2 YFSETQ. The CDR3 spans 10 residues. With 5 bases removed from V and 4 bases from J, the gap between germline ends came to 3 bases. The CDR3 bases are TGCGCCAGCAGAGGCACTGAAGCTTTCTTT. It specifies CASRGTEAFF.

This clone turned up a few times. This rearrangement joins TRBV7-2 to TRBJ2-7; D remains ambiguous. CDR1 is SGHTA, CDR2 FQGNSA, per germline. Trimming took off 1 base at V and 1 base at J, with 5 bases between the two ends. The CDR3 totals 13 residues. The CDR3 spells CASSLEVSYEQYF. The CDR3 DNA is TGTGCCAGCAGCTTAGAAGTTTCCTACGAGCAGTACTTC.

The genes are TRBV7-2 and TRBJ1-2; D unresolved. V was cut by 1 base and J by 7 bases, with 13 bases left in between. Germline V CDR1 and CDR2: SGHTA, FQGNSA. This CDR3 spans 14 amino acids. The CDR3: CASSLVKSGGGYTF. DNA for the CDR3: TGTGCCAGCAGCTTAGTAAAGTCCGGTGGTGGCTACACCTTC.